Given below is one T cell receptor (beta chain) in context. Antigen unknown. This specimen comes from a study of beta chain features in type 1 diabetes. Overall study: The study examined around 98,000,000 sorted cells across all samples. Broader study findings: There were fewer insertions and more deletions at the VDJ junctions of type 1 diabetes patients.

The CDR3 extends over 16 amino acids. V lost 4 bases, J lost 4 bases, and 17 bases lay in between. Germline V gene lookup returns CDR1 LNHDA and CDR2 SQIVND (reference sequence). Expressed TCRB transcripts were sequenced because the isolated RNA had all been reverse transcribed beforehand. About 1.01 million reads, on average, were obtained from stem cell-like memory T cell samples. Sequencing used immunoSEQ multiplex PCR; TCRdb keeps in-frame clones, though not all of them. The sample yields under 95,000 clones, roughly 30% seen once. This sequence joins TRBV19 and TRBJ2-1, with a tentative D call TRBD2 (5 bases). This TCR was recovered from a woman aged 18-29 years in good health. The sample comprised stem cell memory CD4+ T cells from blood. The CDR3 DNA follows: TGTGCCAGTAGTACCGGCGGAGACGGAGGATACAATGAGCAGTTCTTC. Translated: CASSTGGDGGYNEQFF.